A selection of T cell receptor beta chains follows, all from one sample in a study of blood T cells in healthy people across ages. TCRdb ran MiXCR on the 5' RACE reads and lists one entry per CDR3 protein. The top ten clones hold about 26% of a sample with about 760,000 distinct CDR3 sequences, around 50% of them seen once. The specimen was blood. These receptors were collected from a man aged 40-49 years in good health. CDR3s include the opening cysteine and the closing phenylalanine or tryptophan. A D gene is named only where the DNA matches it firmly. Expanded clones are given a class, and other clones once, few, many or no size at all.

size: .; D: .; V: TRBV29-1; J: TRBJ2-5; CDR3: CSVEDGSGGFYETQYF; DNA: TGCAGCGTTGAAGATGGGTCGGGGGGCTTTTACGAGACCCAGTACTTC
size: once; D: TRBD2; V: TRBV15; J: TRBJ2-5; CDR3: CTTTSGGRETQYF; DNA: TGTACCACCACTAGCGGGGGACGAGAGACCCAGTACTTC
size: .; D: TRBD1; V: TRBV5-8; J: TRBJ1-6; CDR3: CASSPGQGANSPLHF; DNA: TGTGCCAGCAGCCCTGGACAGGGGGCTAATTCACCCCTCCACTTT
size: .; D: TRBD1; V: TRBV28; J: TRBJ1-2; CDR3: CASGLEQGATYGYTF; DNA: TGTGCCAGCGGTTTGGAACAGGGGGCGACCTATGGCTACACCTTC
size: few; D: TRBD1; V: TRBV7-2; J: TRBJ2-7; CDR3: CASSYLRPRQGSSLYEQYF; DNA: TGTGCCAGCAGCTATCTCCGACCCAGACAGGGTTCGTCCCTCTACGAGCAGTACTTC
size: once; D: .; V: TRBV20-1; J: TRBJ1-1; CDR3: CSAPPQGRVTEAFF; DNA: TGCAGTGCCCCACCGCAGGGTAGGGTCACTGAAGCTTTCTTT
size: .; D: .; V: TRBV20-1; J: TRBJ2-7; CDR3: CSARDKGTAPYEQYF; DNA: TGCAGTGCTAGAGATAAGGGAACTGCTCCCTACGAGCAGTACTTC
size: many; D: TRBD2; V: TRBV6-5; J: TRBJ2-3; CDR3: CASSPTSGHTQYF; DNA: TGTGCCAGCAGCCCGACTAGCGGACATACGCAGTATTTT
size: .; D: .; V: TRBV9; J: TRBJ2-7; CDR3: CASSVGPGTNTYEQYF; DNA: TGTGCCAGCAGCGTCGGCCCCGGGACCAACACCTACGAGCAGTACTTC
size: few; D: .; V: TRBV24-1; J: TRBJ2-6; CDR3: CATSDSTNWVSGANVLTF; DNA: TGTGCCACCAGTGATTCTACCAATTGGGTCTCTGGGGCCAACGTCCTGACTTTC
size: .; D: TRBD1; V: TRBV20-1; J: TRBJ1-5; CDR3: CSASLGTGDSNQPQHF; DNA: TGCAGTGCTAGCCTGGGGACAGGGGATAGCAATCAGCCCCAGCATTTT
size: .; D: .; V: TRBV21-1; J: TRBJ1-5; CDR3: CASSSRIPRGNQPQHF; DNA: TGTGCCAGCAGCTCCCGAATACCCAGAGGCAATCAGCCCCAGCATTTT
size: .; D: .; V: TRBV7-3; J: TRBJ2-5; CDR3: CASSPGLQSGGQETQYF; DNA: TGTGCCAGCAGTCCGGGACTCCAAAGTGGAGGCCAAGAGACCCAGTACTTC
size: .; D: .; V: TRBV29-1; J: TRBJ2-6; CDR3: CSVGAGDTGNTGANVLTF; DNA: TGCAGCGTTGGGGCAGGGGATACTGGGAACACTGGGGCCAACGTCCTGACTTTC
size: .; D: TRBD1; V: TRBV11-3; J: TRBJ2-5; CDR3: CASSLMPRGLINEQYF; DNA: TGTGCCAGCAGCTTAATGCCTAGGGGGCTTATTAATGAGCAGTACTTC
size: few; D: .; V: TRBV15; J: TRBJ2-7; CDR3: CATSRDIRVGRTPYEQYF; DNA: TGTGCCACCAGCAGAGATATTAGGGTTGGGAGGACTCCTTACGAGCAGTACTTC
size: .; D: .; V: TRBV7-9; J: TRBJ2-3; CDR3: CASSLEKGTDTQYF; DNA: TGTGCCAGCAGCTTAGAGAAGGGGACAGATACGCAGTATTTT
size: few; D: .; V: TRBV12-3/TRBV12-4; J: TRBJ2-5; CDR3: CASSLKVGETQYF; DNA: TGTGCCAGCAGTTTAAAGGTGGGGGAGACCCAGTACTTC
size: .; D: .; V: TRBV7-3; J: TRBJ2-3; CDR3: CASSSLTEGDTQYF; DNA: TGTGCCAGCAGCTCGTTGACCGAGGGGGATACGCAGTATTTT
size: few; D: .; V: TRBV6-6; J: TRBJ2-3; CDR3: CASSPRGDFTDTQYF; DNA: TGTGCCAGCAGTCCCCGCGGGGACTTCACAGATACGCAGTATTTT
size: .; D: TRBD1; V: TRBV20-1; J: TRBJ1-5; CDR3: CSAPGGSNQPQHF; DNA: TGCAGTGCTCCAGGGGGAAGCAATCAGCCCCAGCATTTT